This entry is about one T cell receptor (beta chain). Its antigen is unidentified. This sample was taken from a study of shared clonotypes between healthy human individuals. Terminally differentiated effector memory CD45RA+ cells were excluded by CCR7 positive selection of CD45RO-negative cells. Donors were Caucasian adults residing in Nashville, Tennessee, USA. Study-wide findings and caveats: The sole specimen, blood, was sampled, and tissue repertoires likely differ.

The assay was run at deep level. TCRdb's table, derived via immunoSEQ multiplex PCR, lists solely in-frame clones and lacks some. The data show over 750,000 clones, just over 95% seen once. The TCR originated in a man in his thirties or forties in good health. Material for sequencing was naive CD8+ T cells sorted from blood.

CDR3 sequence reads: CASSNGGDIDNTGELFF. The CDR3 DNA reads as TGTGCCAGCAGCAATGGAGGGGACATCGATAACACCGGGGAGCTGTTTTTT. The rearrangement joins TRBV21-1 to TRBJ2-2. TRBV21-1 corresponds to a pseudogene. The CDR3 has 17 residues.